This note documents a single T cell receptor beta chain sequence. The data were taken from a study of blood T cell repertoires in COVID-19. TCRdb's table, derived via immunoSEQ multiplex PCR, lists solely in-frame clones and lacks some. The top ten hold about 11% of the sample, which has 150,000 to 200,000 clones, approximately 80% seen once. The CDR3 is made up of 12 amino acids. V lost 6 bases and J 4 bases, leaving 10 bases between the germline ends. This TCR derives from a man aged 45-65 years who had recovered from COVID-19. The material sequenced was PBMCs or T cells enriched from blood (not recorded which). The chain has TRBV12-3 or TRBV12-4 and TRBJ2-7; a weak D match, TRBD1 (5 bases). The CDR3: CASSADSYEQYF. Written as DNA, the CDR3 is TGTGCCAGCAGCGCTGACAGTTACGAGCAGTACTTC.